The clone carrying this T cell receptor beta chain was found a few times. The target antigen is unknown. TCRdb used MiXCR to reprocess the 5' RACE reads, holding one entry per CDR3 protein. The sample records hundreds of thousands of distinct CDR3 sequences, approximately 8.5% being singletons. The data originate from a study of identical twins. The study's findings and limits: Twins showed weaker excess sharing in their beta out-of-frame sequences. Insertion counts were lower in abundant cord blood beta clonotypes, a trend that memory repertoires did not show.

Trimming removed 7 bases at V and 2 bases at J, with 9 bases between. The V gene's germline CDR1 is MNHEY and CDR2 SMNVEV (reference sequence). The CDR3 runs to 14 residues. These data were likewise used in another study, on yellow fever vaccine responses in identical twins.

The source is a young woman in good health. This chain uses TRBV27 with TRBJ2-6; D gene unclear. The specimen was memory (CD45RO+) T cells sorted from blood. CDR3 nucleotide sequence: TGTGCCAGCACCGCAACGGCTGGGGCCAACGTCCTGACTTTC. Translating gives CASTATAGANVLTF.